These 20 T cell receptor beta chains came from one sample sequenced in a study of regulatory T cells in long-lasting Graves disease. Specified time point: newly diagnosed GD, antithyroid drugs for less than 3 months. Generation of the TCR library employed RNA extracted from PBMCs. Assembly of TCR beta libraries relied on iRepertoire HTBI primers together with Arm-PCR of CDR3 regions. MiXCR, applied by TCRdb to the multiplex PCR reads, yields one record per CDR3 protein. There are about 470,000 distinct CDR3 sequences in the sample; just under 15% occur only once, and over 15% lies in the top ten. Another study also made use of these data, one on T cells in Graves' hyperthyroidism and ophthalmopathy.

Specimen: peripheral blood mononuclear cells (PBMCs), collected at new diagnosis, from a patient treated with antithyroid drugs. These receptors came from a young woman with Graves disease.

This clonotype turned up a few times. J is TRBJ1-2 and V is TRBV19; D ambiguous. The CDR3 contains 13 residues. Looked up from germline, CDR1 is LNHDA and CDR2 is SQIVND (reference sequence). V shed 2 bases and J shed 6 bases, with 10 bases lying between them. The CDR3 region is CASSIMSLDGYTF. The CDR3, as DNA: TGTGCCAGTAGTATAATGAGTCTGGATGGCTACACCTTC.

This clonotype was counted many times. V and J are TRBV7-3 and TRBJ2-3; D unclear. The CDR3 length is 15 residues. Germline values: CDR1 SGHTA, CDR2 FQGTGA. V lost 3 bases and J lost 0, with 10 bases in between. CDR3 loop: CASSLMGGSTDTQYF. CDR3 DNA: TGTGCCAGCAGCTTGATGGGCGGTAGCACAGATACGCAGTATTTT.

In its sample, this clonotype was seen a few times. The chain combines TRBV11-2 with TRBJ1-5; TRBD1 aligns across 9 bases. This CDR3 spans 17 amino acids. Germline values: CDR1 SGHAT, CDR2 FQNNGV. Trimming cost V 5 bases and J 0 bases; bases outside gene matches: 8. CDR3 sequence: CASSRGTGSLSNQPQHF. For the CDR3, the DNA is TGTGCCAGCAGCAGGGGGACAGGGTCCCTTAGCAATCAGCCCCAGCATTTT.

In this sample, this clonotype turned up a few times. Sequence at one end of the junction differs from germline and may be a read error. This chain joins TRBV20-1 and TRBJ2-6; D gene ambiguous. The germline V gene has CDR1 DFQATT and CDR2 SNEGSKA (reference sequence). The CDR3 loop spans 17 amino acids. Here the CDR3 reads CSARGPGPRSEANVLTF. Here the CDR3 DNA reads TGCAGTGCTAGAGGGCCGGGCCCCCGCTCTGAGGCCAACGTCCTGACTTTC.

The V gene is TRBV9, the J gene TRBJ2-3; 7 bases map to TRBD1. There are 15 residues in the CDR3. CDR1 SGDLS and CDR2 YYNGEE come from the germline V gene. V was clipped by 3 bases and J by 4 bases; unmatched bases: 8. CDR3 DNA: TGTGCCAGCAGCGATGACAGGGAGAATGCAGATACGCAGTATTTT. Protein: CASSDDRENADTQYF.

CDR3 protein: CASSTSRDGDTFF. The CDR3 bases are TGTGCCAGCAGCACGTCAAGGGACGGCGACACTTTCTTT. The chain is built from TRBV11-3 and TRBJ1-1, with a tentative D call TRBD1 (5 bases). The CDR3 runs 13 residues. Trimming cost V 5 bases and J 12 bases, with 19 bases left between them. Germline CDR1 is SGHNT and CDR2 is YENEEA.

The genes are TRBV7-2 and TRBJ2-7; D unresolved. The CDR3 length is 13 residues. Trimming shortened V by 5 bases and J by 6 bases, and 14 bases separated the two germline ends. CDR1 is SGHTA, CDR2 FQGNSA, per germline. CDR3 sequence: CASSPTVATEQYF. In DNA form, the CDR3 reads TGTGCCAGCAGCCCAACGGTTGCAACCGAGCAGTACTTC.

The CDR3 loop reads CASSQVATGGKKTQYF. The CDR3 nucleotides are TGCGCCAGCAGCCAAGTGGCTACGGGTGGTAAAAAGACCCAGTACTTC. This rearrangement joins TRBV4-1 to TRBJ2-5; no firm D call. The germline V gene encodes CDR1 MGHRA and CDR2 YSYEKL. The V and J ends lost 1 base and 6 bases respectively, with 18 bases between them. The CDR3 totals 16 residues.

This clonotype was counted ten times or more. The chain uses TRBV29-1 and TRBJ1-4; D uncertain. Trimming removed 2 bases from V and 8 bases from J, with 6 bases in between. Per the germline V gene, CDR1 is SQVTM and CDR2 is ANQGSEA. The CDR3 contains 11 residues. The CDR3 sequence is CSVEIGEKLFF. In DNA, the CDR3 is TGCAGCGTTGAAATCGGGGAAAAACTGTTTTTT.

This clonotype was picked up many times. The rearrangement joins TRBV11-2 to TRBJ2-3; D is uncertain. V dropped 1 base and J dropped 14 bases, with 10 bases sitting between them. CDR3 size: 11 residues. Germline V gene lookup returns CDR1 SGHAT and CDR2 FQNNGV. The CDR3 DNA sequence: TGTGCCAGCAGCTTAGGTCGTTCTGCGTATTTT. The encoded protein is CASSLGRSAYF.

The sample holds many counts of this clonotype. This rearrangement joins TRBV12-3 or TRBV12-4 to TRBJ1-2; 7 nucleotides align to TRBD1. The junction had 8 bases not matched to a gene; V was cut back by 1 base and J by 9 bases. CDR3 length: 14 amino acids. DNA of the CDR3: TGTGCCAGCAGTTTAGAGGCAGGGGGTAGAAGCTACACCTTC. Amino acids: CASSLEAGGRSYTF.

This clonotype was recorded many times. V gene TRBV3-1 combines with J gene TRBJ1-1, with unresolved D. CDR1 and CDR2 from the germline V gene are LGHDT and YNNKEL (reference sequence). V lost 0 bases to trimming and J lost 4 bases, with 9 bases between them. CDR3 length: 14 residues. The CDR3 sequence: CASSQDGAVTEAFF. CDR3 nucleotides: TGTGCCAGCAGCCAAGACGGTGCAGTCACTGAAGCTTTCTTT.

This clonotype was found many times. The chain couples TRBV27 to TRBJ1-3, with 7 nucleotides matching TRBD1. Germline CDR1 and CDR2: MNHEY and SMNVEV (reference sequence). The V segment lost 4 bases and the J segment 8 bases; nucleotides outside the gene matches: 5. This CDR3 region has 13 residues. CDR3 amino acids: CASSSTGTDTIYF. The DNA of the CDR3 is TGTGCCAGCAGTTCGACAGGGACTGACACCATATATTTT.

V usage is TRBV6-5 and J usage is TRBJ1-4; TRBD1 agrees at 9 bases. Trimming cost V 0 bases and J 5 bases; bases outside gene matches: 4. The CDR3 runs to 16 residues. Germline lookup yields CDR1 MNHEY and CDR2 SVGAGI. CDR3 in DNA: TGTGCCAGCAGTTACTCTCCCGGGACAGGGAATGAAAAACTGTTTTTT. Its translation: CASSYSPGTGNEKLFF.

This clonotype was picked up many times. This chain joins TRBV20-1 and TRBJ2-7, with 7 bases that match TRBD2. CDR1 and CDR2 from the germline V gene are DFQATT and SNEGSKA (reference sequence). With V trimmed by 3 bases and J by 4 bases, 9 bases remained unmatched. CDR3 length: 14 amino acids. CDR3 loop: CSASSREKLYEQYF. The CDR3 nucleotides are TGCAGTGCTAGTTCGCGGGAGAAATTATACGAGCAGTACTTC.

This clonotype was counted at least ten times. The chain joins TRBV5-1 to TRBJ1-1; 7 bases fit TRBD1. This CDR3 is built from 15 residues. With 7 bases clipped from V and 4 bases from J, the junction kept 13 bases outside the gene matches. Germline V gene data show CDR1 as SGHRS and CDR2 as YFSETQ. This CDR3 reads CASLPASGGSTEAFF. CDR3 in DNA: TGCGCCAGCCTACCCGCCTCAGGGGGAAGCACTGAAGCTTTCTTT.

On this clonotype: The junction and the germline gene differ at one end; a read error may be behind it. The CDR3 sequence: CASSPSGSSYNEQSF. The CDR3 DNA is TGCGCCAGCAGCCCTAGCGGGAGCTCCTACAATGAGCAGTCCTTC. The genes are TRBV5-1 and TRBJ2-1, with 10 positions matching TRBD2. The CDR3 length is 15 residues. The germline CDR1 and CDR2 sequences are SGHRS and YFSETQ.

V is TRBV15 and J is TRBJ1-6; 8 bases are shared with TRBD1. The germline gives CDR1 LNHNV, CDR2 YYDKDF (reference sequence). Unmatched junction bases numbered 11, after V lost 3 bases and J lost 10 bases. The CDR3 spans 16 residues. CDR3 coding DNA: TGTGCCACCAGCAGGTACTCTGGACAGGGCGGATCACCCCTCCACTTT. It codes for CATSRYSGQGGSPLHF.

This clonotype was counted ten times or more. The chain's CDR3 is CASRPSRPNYGYTF. The CDR3 DNA reads as TGTGCGTCACGCCCGAGCCGGCCAAACTATGGCTACACCTTC. The chain links TRBV3-1 to TRBJ1-2; D unclear. This CDR3 contains 14 residues. Germline V CDR1 and CDR2: LGHDT, YNNKEL (reference sequence).

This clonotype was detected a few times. The CDR3 reads CASSRPGNSYEQYF. Written as DNA, the CDR3 is TGTGCCAGCAGTCGACCGGGGAATTCCTACGAGCAGTACTTC. The J gene is TRBJ2-7, the V gene TRBV27; D possibly corresponds to TRBD2 (5 bases). The CDR3 contains 14 residues. The germline gives CDR1 MNHEY, CDR2 SMNVEV (reference sequence). Trimming pared 5 bases from V and 1 base from J, leaving 12 bases between.